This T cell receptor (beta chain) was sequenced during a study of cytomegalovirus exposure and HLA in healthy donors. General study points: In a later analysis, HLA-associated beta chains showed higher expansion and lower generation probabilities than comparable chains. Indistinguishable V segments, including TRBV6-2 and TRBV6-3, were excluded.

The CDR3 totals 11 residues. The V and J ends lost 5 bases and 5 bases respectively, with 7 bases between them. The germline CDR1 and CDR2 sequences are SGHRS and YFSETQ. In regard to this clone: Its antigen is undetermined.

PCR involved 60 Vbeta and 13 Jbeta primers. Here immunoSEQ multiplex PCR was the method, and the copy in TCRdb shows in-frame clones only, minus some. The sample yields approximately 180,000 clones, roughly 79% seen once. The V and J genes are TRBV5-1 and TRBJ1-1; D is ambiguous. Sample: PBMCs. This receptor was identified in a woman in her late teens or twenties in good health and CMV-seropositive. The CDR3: CASRGRTEAFF. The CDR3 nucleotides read TGCGCCAGCAGGGGGAGGACTGAAGCTTTCTTT.